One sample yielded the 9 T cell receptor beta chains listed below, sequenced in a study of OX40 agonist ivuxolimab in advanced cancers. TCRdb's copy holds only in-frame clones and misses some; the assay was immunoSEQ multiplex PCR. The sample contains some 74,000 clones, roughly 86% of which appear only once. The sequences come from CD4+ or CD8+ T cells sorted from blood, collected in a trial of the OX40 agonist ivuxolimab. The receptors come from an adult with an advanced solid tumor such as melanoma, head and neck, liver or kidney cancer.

CDR3 coding DNA: TGTGCCAGCAGCTCTCCGGGACTAGCGGGGGTCCGGGGCACCGGGGAGCTGTTTTTT. Translated: CASSSPGLAGVRGTGELFF. The chain employs TRBV7-9 and TRBJ2-2; 14 bases are shared with TRBD2. The CDR3 sequence is 19 residues long. CDR1 and CDR2 (germline): SEHNR, FQNEAQ (reference sequence). J lost 4 bases, V lost 4 bases, and 11 bases had no gene match.

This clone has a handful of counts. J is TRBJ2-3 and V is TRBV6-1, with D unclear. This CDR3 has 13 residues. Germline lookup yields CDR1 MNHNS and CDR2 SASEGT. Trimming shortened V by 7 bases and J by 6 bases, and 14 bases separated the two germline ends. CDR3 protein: CASNPTVKDTQYF. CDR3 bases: TGTGCCAGCAATCCCACAGTGAAGGATACGCAGTATTTT.

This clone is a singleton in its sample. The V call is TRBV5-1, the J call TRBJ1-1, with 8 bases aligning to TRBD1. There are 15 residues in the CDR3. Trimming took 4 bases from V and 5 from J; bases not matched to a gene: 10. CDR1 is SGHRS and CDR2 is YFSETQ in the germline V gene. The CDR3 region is CASSPALGQGTEAFF. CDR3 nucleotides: TGCGCCAGCAGCCCGGCATTAGGACAGGGTACTGAAGCTTTCTTT. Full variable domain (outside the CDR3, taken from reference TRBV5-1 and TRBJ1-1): KAGVTQTPRYLIKTRGQQVTLSCSPISGHRSVSWYQQTPGQGLQFLFEYFSETQRNKGNFPGRFSGRQFSNSRSEMNVSTLELGDSALYLCASSPALGQGTEAFFGQGTRLTVV.

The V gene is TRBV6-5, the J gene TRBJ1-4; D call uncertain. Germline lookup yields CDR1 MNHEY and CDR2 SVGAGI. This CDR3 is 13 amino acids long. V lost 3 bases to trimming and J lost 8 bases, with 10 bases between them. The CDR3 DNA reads TGTGCCAGCAGTTATGGGCGGACCGAAAAACTGTTTTTT. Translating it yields CASSYGRTEKLFF.

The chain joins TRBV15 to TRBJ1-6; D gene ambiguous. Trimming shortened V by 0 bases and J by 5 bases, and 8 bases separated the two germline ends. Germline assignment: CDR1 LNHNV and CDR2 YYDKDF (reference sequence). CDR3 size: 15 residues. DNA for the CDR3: TGTGCCACCAGCAGAGAATCGGATAATAATTCACCCCTCCACTTT. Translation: CATSRESDNNSPLHF. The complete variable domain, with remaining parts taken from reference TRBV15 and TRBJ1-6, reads DAMVIQNPRYQVTQFGKPVTLSCSQTLNHNVMYWYQQKSSQAPKLLFHYYDKDFNNEADTPDNFQSRRPNTSFCFLDIRSPGLGDTAMYLCATSRESDNNSPLHFGNGTRLTVT.

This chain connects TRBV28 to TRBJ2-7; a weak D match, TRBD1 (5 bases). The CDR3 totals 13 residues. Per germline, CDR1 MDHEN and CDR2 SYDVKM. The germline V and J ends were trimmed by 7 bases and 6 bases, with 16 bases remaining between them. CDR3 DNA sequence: TGTGCCAGCAAGTTGAGGCAGGGCGCCGAGCAGTACTTC. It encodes CASKLRQGAEQYF.

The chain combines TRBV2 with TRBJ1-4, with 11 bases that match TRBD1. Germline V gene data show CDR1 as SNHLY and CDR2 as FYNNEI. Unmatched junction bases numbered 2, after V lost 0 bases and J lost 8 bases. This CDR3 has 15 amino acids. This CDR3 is CASSEAGQGAEKLFF. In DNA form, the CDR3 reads TGTGCCAGCAGTGAAGCAGGACAGGGGGCAGAAAAACTGTTTTTT.

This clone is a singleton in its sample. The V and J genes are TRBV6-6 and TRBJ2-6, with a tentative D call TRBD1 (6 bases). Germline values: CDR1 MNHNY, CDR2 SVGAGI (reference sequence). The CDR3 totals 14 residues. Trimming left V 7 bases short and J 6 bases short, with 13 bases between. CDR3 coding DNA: TGTGCCAGCATCCCCTCAGGGGAGGCCAACGTCCTGACTTTC. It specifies CASIPSGEANVLTF.

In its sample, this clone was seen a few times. For the CDR3, the DNA is TGTGCCAGCAGCCCGGGCGGGGGGAATGAGCAGTTCTTC. Protein sequence: CASSPGGGNEQFF. The V call is TRBV5-8, the J call TRBJ2-1; 8 bases are a match to TRBD2. The V and J ends lost 4 bases and 7 bases, in that order; junction bases with no gene match: 4. The CDR3 is 13 residues long. The germline V gene has CDR1 SGHTS and CDR2 YDEGEE. The whole variable domain, remainder taken from reference TRBV5-8 and TRBJ2-1, is EAGVTQSPTHLIKTRGQQATLRCSPISGHTSVYWYQQALGLGLQFLLWYDEGEERNRGNFPPRFSGRQFPNYSSELNVNALELEDSALYLCASSPGGGNEQFFGPGTRLTVL.